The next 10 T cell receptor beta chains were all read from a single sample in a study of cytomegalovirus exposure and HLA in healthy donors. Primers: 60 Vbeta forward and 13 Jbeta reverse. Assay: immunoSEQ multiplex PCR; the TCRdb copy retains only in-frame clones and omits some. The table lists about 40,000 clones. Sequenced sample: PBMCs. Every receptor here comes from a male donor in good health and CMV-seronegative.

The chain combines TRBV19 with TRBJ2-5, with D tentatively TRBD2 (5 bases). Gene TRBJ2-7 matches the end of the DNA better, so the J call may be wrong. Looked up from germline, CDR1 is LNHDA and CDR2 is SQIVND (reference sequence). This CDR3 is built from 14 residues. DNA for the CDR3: TGTGCCAGTAGTATAACGGGGATCCTCTACGAGCAGTACTTC. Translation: CASSITGILYEQYF.

The CDR3 DNA reads TGTGCCAGCAGCTTACTTTCAGGGGGCGGCTACACCTTC. Protein: CASSLLSGGGYTF. The chain employs TRBV7-3 and TRBJ1-2, with 8 bases identical to TRBD1. J was trimmed by 8 bases and V by 2 bases; bases with no gene match: 4. Germline CDR1 is SGHTA and CDR2 is FQGTGA. The length of the CDR3 is 13 residues.

The CDR3 nucleotides read TGTGCCAGCAGCCTTGGGACTAGCGGGGATGAGCTGTTTTTT. Translation gives CASSLGTSGDELFF. The chain carries TRBV13 and TRBJ2-2; 13 bases align to TRBD2. Germline values: CDR1 PRHDT, CDR2 FYEKMQ (reference sequence). This CDR3 has 14 amino acids. After removal of 5 bases from V and 11 bases from J, the junction contained 5 bases not matched to a gene.

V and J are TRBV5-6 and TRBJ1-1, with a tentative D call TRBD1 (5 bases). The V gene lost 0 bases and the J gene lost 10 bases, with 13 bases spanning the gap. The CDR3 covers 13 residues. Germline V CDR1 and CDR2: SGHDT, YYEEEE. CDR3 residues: CASSLGSQGGAFF. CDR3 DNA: TGTGCCAGCAGCTTGGGGAGCCAGGGAGGAGCTTTCTTT.

CDR3 bases: TGTGCCAGCAGCTTGAAGGGGGCGGAAAAAGCTTTCTTT. Residues: CASSLKGAEKAFF. This chain connects TRBV5-6 to TRBJ1-1; 7 nucleotides match TRBD1. In germline, CDR1 is SGHDT, CDR2 YYEEEE. Trimming removed 1 base from V and 9 bases from J; junction bases left unmatched: 6. This CDR3 is 13 amino acids long.

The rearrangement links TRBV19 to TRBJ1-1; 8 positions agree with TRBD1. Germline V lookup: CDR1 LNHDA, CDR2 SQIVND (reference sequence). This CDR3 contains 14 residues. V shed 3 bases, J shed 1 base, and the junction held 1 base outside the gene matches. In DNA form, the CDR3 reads TGTGCCAGTAGTATGGACAGGGAGAACACTGAAGCTTTCTTT. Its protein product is CASSMDRENTEAFF.

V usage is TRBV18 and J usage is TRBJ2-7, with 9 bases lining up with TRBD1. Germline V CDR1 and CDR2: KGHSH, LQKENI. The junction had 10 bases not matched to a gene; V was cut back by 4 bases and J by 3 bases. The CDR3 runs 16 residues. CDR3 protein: CASSLGQGPWSYEQYF. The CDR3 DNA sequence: TGTGCCAGCTCACTGGGACAGGGCCCCTGGAGCTACGAGCAGTACTTC.

This chain's CDR3 is CALRLAGADSGELFF. The CDR3 nucleotides are TGCGCCCTCCGGCTCGCAGGGGCGGATAGCGGGGAGCTGTTTTTT. This chain links TRBV10-2 with TRBJ2-2; TRBD1 is a possible D gene (6 bases). Germline-derived CDR1 and CDR2 are WSHSY and SAAADI. Trimming stripped 11 bases from V and 7 bases from J, with 23 bases between. The CDR3 totals 15 residues.

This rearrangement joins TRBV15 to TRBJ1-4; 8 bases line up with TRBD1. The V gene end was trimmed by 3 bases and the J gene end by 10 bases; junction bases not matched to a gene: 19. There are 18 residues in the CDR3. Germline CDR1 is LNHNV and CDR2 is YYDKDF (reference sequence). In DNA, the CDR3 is TGTGCCACCAGCAGCAACCCTGGGACAGGCGGTGGCATTGGAAAACTGTTTTTT. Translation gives CATSSNPGTGGGIGKLFF.

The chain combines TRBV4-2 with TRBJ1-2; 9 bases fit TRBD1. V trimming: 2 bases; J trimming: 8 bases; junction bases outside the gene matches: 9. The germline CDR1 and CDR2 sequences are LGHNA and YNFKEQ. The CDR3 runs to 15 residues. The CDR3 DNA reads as TGTGCCAGCAGCCAAAACGTGGGACAGGGCCAAGGCTACACCTTC. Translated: CASSQNVGQGQGYTF.